These T cell receptor beta chains were read from a single sample in a study of breast tumors, draining lymph nodes, adjacent tissues. Each CDR3 protein is one row after TCRdb ran MiXCR on the multiplex PCR reads. The sample has fewer than 140,000 distinct CDR3 sequences; under 40% are singletons. What was sequenced was axillary lymph node tissue. The receptors shown here come from a female donor with breast cancer. Some clones in this sample may be carry-over from other donors' samples. The CDR3 runs from the conserved cysteine through the conserved F or W. Each record gives: J gene, V gene, clone size, D gene, CDR3 DNA, CDR3 protein. A D gene is named only where the DNA matches it firmly. The listing skips clone size in some rows; elsewhere it reads once, few, many or a size class.

j_gene: TRBJ2-1
v_gene: TRBV4-1
abundance: many
d_gene: NA
CDR3nt: TGCGCCAGCAGCCAAGATCAGGGGAGCTCCTACAATGAGCAGTTCTTC
CDR3aa: CASSQDQGSSYNEQFF

j_gene: TRBJ1-5
v_gene: TRBV6-2/TRBV6-3
abundance: NA
d_gene: NA
CDR3nt: TGTGCCAGCAGACACTCAACAGGGTCGAGACAGCCCCAGCATTTT
CDR3aa: CASRHSTGSRQPQHF

j_gene: TRBJ1-2
v_gene: TRBV3-1
abundance: many
d_gene: NA
CDR3nt: TGTGCCAGCAGCCCAAGGACAAACTATGGCTACACCTTC
CDR3aa: CASSPRTNYGYTF

j_gene: TRBJ1-6
v_gene: TRBV2
abundance: medium-sized
d_gene: NA
CDR3nt: TGTGCCAGCAGTGCCGACCAGGGATATAATTCACCCCTCCACTTT
CDR3aa: CASSADQGYNSPLHF

j_gene: TRBJ1-5
v_gene: TRBV6-6
abundance: many
d_gene: NA
CDR3nt: TGTGCCAGCAGTTACCGATGGGGGGGCGAGGGCAATCAGCCCCAGCATTTT
CDR3aa: CASSYRWGGEGNQPQHF

j_gene: TRBJ2-2
v_gene: TRBV12-3/TRBV12-4
abundance: many
d_gene: NA
CDR3nt: TGTGCCAGCAGTCCGAATCCCGGGACACGAAAAGAGGGAGTTACCGGGGAGCTGTTTTTT
CDR3aa: CASSPNPGTRKEGVTGELFF

j_gene: TRBJ2-3
v_gene: TRBV4-3
abundance: many
d_gene: TRBD2
CDR3nt: TGCGCCAGCAGCCAAAACCGCTTAGCGGGGGGGCCAGTGGGAGATACGCAGTATTTT
CDR3aa: CASSQNRLAGGPVGDTQYF

j_gene: TRBJ1-2
v_gene: TRBV12-3/TRBV12-4
abundance: many
d_gene: NA
CDR3nt: TGTGCCAGCAGTATACCGACGGAATACTATGGCTACACCTTC
CDR3aa: CASSIPTEYYGYTF

j_gene: TRBJ2-4
v_gene: TRBV6-5
abundance: NA
d_gene: NA
CDR3nt: TGTGCCAGCCAAGGGGACAAAAACATTCAGTACTTC
CDR3aa: CASQGDKNIQYF

j_gene: TRBJ2-1
v_gene: TRBV20-1
abundance: many
d_gene: TRBD2
CDR3nt: TGCAGTGCCGTCGGGGGGGTTACCTACAATGAGCAGTTCTTC
CDR3aa: CSAVGGVTYNEQFF

j_gene: TRBJ1-2
v_gene: TRBV5-5
abundance: many
d_gene: TRBD1
CDR3nt: TGTGCCAGCATCTACACCTTGGGGACCGGGACAGCGATCTACACCTTC
CDR3aa: CASIYTLGTGTAIYTF

j_gene: TRBJ1-1
v_gene: TRBV15
abundance: NA
d_gene: NA
CDR3nt: TGTGCCACCAGCAGAGAGGGGTCGAGCCTCTTGAACACTGAAGCTTTCTTT
CDR3aa: CATSREGSSLLNTEAFF

j_gene: TRBJ2-1
v_gene: TRBV7-3
abundance: many
d_gene: NA
CDR3nt: TGTGCCAGCAGCTTAAATTCCGTAGGGGTGCAGTTCTTC
CDR3aa: CASSLNSVGVQFF

j_gene: TRBJ1-5
v_gene: TRBV7-3
abundance: many
d_gene: NA
CDR3nt: TGTGCCAGCAGCTTATCGGTCGATCAGCCCCAGCATTTT
CDR3aa: CASSLSVDQPQHF

j_gene: TRBJ1-4
v_gene: TRBV10-3
abundance: many
d_gene: NA
CDR3nt: TGTGCCACCAGGTTCCCAGGTCCTAATGAAAAACTGTTTTTT
CDR3aa: CATRFPGPNEKLFF

j_gene: TRBJ1-6
v_gene: TRBV7-2
abundance: NA
d_gene: NA
CDR3nt: TGTGCCAGCAGCCGGACGGGCTCCTATAATTCACCCCTCCACTTT
CDR3aa: CASSRTGSYNSPLHF

j_gene: TRBJ1-2
v_gene: TRBV20-1
abundance: NA
d_gene: TRBD1
CDR3nt: TGCAGCGATGACAGGGATCATGGCTACACCTTC
CDR3aa: CSDDRDHGYTF

j_gene: TRBJ1-5
v_gene: TRBV20-1
abundance: many
d_gene: NA
CDR3nt: TGCAGTGCTAGCAGGCCGGGACATAGCAATCAGCCCCAGCATTTT
CDR3aa: CSASRPGHSNQPQHF

j_gene: TRBJ2-7
v_gene: TRBV20-1
abundance: NA
d_gene: TRBD1
CDR3nt: TGCAGTGCCGGGACAGGGTCCTACGAGCAGTACTTC
CDR3aa: CSAGTGSYEQYF

j_gene: TRBJ2-5
v_gene: TRBV27
abundance: many
d_gene: NA
CDR3nt: TGTGCCAGCAGTTTACTAGCACACCAGGAGACCCAGTACTTC
CDR3aa: CASSLLAHQETQYF

j_gene: TRBJ1-5
v_gene: TRBV29-1
abundance: NA
d_gene: TRBD1
CDR3nt: TGCAGCGTTGAAGATATAGACAGGGAGTATCAGCCCCAGCATTTT
CDR3aa: CSVEDIDREYQPQHF

j_gene: TRBJ2-2
v_gene: TRBV12-3/TRBV12-4
abundance: many
d_gene: NA
CDR3nt: TGTGCCAGCAGCCCGGGACGAGGGGGAGCCGGGGAGCTGTTTTTT
CDR3aa: CASSPGRGGAGELFF

j_gene: TRBJ2-1
v_gene: TRBV20-1
abundance: many
d_gene: NA
CDR3nt: TGCAGTGCTAGAGACGGCGGGGTACCTTACAATGAGCAGTTCTTC
CDR3aa: CSARDGGVPYNEQFF

j_gene: TRBJ2-7
v_gene: TRBV20-1
abundance: many
d_gene: NA
CDR3nt: TGCAGTGCTAGAAATAGGACTCCCCACGAGCAGTACTTC
CDR3aa: CSARNRTPHEQYF

j_gene: TRBJ1-2
v_gene: TRBV5-8
abundance: many
d_gene: TRBD1
CDR3nt: TGTGCCAGCAGCCCTCGACAGGGGGCATATGGCTACACCTTC
CDR3aa: CASSPRQGAYGYTF

j_gene: TRBJ2-7
v_gene: TRBV7-6
abundance: many
d_gene: NA
CDR3nt: TGTGCCAGCAGCTTAAGCAGAGACACCTACGAGCAGTACTTC
CDR3aa: CASSLSRDTYEQYF

j_gene: TRBJ1-2
v_gene: TRBV20-1
abundance: many
d_gene: NA
CDR3nt: TGCAGTGCTAGAGATACCGCCAGGGATGATGGCTACACCTTC
CDR3aa: CSARDTARDDGYTF

j_gene: TRBJ2-7
v_gene: TRBV24-1
abundance: many
d_gene: NA
CDR3nt: TGTGCCACCGAGACTGGATCTGTGCAGTACTTC
CDR3aa: CATETGSVQYF

j_gene: TRBJ1-2
v_gene: TRBV7-3
abundance: NA
d_gene: NA
CDR3nt: TGTGCCAGCAGCTTACTGAGGAGGGCGTATGGCTACACCTTC
CDR3aa: CASSLLRRAYGYTF

j_gene: TRBJ2-4
v_gene: TRBV13
abundance: once
d_gene: NA
CDR3nt: TGTGCCAGCAGCCAAGAGTGGGAGGAGGGGAGGAAAAACATTCAGTACTTC
CDR3aa: CASSQEWEEGRKNIQYF

j_gene: TRBJ2-5
v_gene: TRBV5-1
abundance: NA
d_gene: TRBD2
CDR3nt: TGCGCCAGCAGTCGAGGACTAGCGGGAGGCCCGGGGGAGACCCAGTACTTC
CDR3aa: CASSRGLAGGPGETQYF

j_gene: TRBJ2-1
v_gene: TRBV7-2
abundance: many
d_gene: TRBD2
CDR3nt: TGTGCCAGCAGCTTACGGACTAGCGGCAATGAGCAGTTCTTC
CDR3aa: CASSLRTSGNEQFF

j_gene: TRBJ2-7
v_gene: TRBV10-1
abundance: NA
d_gene: TRBD2
CDR3nt: TGCGCCAGCAGTGAGGACCGAGCGGGAGGTACCTACGGGCAGTACTTC
CDR3aa: CASSEDRAGGTYGQYF

j_gene: TRBJ1-3
v_gene: TRBV10-3
abundance: NA
d_gene: NA
CDR3nt: TGTGCCATCAGTGAGTCGAGCACACTCGGTGGGCGAAACACCATATATTTT
CDR3aa: CAISESSTLGGRNTIYF